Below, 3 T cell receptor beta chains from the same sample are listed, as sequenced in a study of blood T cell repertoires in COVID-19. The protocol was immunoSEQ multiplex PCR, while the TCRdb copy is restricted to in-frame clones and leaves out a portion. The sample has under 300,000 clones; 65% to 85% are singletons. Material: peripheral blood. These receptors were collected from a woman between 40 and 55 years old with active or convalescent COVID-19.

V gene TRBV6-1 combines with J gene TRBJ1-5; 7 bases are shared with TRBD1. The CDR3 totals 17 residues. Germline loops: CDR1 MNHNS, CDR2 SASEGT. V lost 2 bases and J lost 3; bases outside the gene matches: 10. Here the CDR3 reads CASSEYTGTVLNQPQHF. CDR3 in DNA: TGTGCCAGCAGTGAATACACTGGGACAGTTCTCAATCAGCCCCAGCATTTT.

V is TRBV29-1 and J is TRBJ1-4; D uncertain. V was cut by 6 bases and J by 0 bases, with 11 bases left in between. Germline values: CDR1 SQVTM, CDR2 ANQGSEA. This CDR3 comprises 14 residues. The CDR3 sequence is CSVLDRATNEKLFF. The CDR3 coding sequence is TGCAGCGTCCTAGACCGAGCAACTAATGAAAAACTGTTTTTT.

Written as DNA, the CDR3 is TGTGCCAGCAACCAGGGTCAGGGCTACACCTTC. It codes for CASNQGQGYTF. This chain joins TRBV28 and TRBJ1-2; TRBD1 is a possible D gene (5 bases). The CDR3 consists of 11 residues. Per the germline V gene, CDR1 is MDHEN and CDR2 is SYDVKM. V was shortened by 7 bases and J by 8 bases, with 11 bases between the two germline ends.